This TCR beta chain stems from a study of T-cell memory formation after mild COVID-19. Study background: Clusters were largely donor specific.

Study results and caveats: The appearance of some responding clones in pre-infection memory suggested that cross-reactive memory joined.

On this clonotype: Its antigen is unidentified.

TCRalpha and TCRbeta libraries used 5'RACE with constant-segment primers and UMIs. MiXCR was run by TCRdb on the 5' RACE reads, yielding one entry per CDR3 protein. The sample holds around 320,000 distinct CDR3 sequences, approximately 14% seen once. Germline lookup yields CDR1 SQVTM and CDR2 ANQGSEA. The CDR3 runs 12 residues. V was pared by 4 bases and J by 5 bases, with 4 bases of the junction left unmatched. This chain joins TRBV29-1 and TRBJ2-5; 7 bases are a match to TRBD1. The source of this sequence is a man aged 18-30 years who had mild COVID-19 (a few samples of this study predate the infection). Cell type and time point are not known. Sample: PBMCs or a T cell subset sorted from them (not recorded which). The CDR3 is CSVVEDRETQYF. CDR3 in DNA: TGCAGCGTTGTGGAGGACAGGGAGACCCAGTACTTC.